This T cell receptor beta chain was retrieved from a study of cytomegalovirus exposure and HLA in healthy donors. With respect to this clone: Additional DNA sequences in this sample encode the identical CDR3.

Primers: 60 Vbeta forward and 13 Jbeta reverse. The table came from immunoSEQ multiplex PCR; TCRdb's copy has only in-frame clones and leaves some out. The sample holds some 64,000 clones. Sequencing was performed on PBMCs. The TCR originated in a woman in her twenties or thirties in good health and CMV-seronegative.

The DNA of the CDR3 is TGTGCCAGCAGTTCTCTCAGGGTTTCACCCCTCCACTTT. Its translation: CASSSLRVSPLHF. The genes are TRBV28 and TRBJ1-6; TRBD1 might be the D (5 bases). The CDR3 is 13 residues long. The germline CDR1 and CDR2 sequences are MDHEN and SYDVKM. V was cut by 4 bases and J by 9 bases, with 10 bases left in between.